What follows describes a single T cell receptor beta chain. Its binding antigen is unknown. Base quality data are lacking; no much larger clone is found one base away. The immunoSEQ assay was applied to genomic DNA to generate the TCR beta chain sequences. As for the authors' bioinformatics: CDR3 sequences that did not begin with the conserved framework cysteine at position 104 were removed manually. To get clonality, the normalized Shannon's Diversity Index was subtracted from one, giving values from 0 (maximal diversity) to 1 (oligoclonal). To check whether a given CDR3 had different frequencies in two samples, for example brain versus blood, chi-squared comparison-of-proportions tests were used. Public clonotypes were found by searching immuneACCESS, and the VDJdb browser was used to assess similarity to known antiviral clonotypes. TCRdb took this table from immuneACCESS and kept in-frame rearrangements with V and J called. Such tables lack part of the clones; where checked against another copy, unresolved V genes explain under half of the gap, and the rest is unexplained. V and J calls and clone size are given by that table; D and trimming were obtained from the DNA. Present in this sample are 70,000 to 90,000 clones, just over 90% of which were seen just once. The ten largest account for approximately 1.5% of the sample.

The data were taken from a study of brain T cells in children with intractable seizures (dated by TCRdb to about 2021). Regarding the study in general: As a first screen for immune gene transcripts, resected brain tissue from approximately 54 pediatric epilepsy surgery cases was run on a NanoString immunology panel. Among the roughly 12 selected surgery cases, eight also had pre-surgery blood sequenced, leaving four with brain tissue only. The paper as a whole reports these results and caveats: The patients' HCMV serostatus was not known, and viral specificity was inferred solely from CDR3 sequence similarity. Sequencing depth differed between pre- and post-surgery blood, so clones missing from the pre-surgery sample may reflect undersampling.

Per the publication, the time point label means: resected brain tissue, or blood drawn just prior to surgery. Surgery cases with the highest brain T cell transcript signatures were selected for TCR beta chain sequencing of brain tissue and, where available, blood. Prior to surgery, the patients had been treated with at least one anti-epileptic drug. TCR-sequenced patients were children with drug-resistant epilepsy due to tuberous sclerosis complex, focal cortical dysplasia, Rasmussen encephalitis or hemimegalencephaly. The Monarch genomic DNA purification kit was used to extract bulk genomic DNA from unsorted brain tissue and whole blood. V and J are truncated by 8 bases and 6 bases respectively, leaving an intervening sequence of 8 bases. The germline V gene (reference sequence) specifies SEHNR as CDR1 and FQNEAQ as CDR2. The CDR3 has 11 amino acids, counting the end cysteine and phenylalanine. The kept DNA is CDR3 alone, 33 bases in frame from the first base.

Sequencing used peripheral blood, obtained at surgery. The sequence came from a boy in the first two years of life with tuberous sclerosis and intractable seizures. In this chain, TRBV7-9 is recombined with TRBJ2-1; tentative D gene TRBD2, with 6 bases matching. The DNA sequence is TGTGCCAGCCTCGGGGGCAATGAGCAGTTCTTC. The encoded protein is CASLGGNEQFF.